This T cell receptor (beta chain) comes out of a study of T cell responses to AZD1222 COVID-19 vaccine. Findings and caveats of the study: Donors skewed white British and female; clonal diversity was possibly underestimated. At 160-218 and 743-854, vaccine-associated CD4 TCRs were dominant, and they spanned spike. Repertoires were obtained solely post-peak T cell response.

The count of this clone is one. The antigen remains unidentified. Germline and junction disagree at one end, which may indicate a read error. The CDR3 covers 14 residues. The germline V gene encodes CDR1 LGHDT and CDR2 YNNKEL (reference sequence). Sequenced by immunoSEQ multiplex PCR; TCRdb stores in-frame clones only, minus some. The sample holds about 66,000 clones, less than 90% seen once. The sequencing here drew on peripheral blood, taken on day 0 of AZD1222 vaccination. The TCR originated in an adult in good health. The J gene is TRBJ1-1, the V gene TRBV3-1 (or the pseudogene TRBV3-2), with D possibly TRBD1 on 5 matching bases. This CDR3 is CASSQLRTSGADCF. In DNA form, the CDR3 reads TGTGCCAGCAGCCAATTGAGGACATCAGGTGCGGACTGCTTT.